This entry concerns a single T cell receptor beta chain. This sample is part of a study of control samples from healthy donors and cancer patients. Assay used: immunoSEQ multiplex PCR; TCRdb lists only in-frame clones, some missing. Of about 98,000 clones in the sample, roughly four fifths are singletons; the top ten hold 2% to 2.5%. The V gene end was trimmed by 4 bases and the J gene end by 3 bases; junction bases not matched to a gene: 9. CDR3 length equals 16 residues. The germline CDR1 and CDR2 sequences are SGHRS and YFSETQ. The chain combines TRBV5-1 with TRBJ1-2; 10 nucleotides align to TRBD1. Sequenced material: blood. This TCR was recovered from a man aged 60 to 75 in good health. In DNA form, the CDR3 reads TGCGCCAGCAGCGCTCCCGGGACAGGGGTTGACTATGGCTACACCTTC. This codes for CASSAPGTGVDYGYTF. The whole variable domain, remainder taken from reference TRBV5-1 and TRBJ1-2, is KAGVTQTPRYLIKTRGQQVTLSCSPISGHRSVSWYQQTPGQGLQFLFEYFSETQRNKGNFPGRFSGRQFSNSRSEMNVSTLELGDSALYLCASSAPGTGVDYGYTFGSGTRLTVV.